A single T cell receptor (beta chain) is shown here with its context. The V gene end was trimmed by 0 bases and the J gene end by 6 bases; junction bases not matched to a gene: 8. CDR1 and CDR2 from the germline V gene are DFQATT and SNEGSKA (reference sequence). The CDR3 is 15 amino acids. This sample is drawn from a study of T-cell reconstitution after alpha-beta-depleted transplantation in children. It was with unique molecular identifiers that the TCRbeta library was prepared. MiXCR was run by TCRdb on the PCR reads, yielding one entry per CDR3 protein. This table holds more than 550,000 distinct CDR3 sequences, 10% to 13% found once.

The chain couples TRBV20-1 to TRBJ2-3, with TRBD2 matching 8 bases. The specimen comprised PBMCs from the stem cell graft donor, sampled from the stem cell graft. This sequence was found in a human donor who donated a stem cell graft to a child with acute myeloid leukemia. This chain's CDR3 is CSARDSGMVADTQYF. The CDR3 nucleotides read TGCAGTGCTAGAGATAGCGGGATGGTGGCCGATACGCAGTATTTT.